This TCR beta chain derives from a study of blood T cell repertoires in COVID-19. Only in-frame clones appear in the TCRdb table, and some are missing; sequencing was by immunoSEQ multiplex PCR. The sample consists of roughly 120,000 clones, around 90% of them appearing once. Germline assignment: CDR1 MNHEY and CDR2 SVGEGT. This CDR3 is 16 amino acids long. V shed 2 bases, J shed 5 bases, and the junction held 8 bases outside the gene matches. This sequence was found in a human donor in a cohort sampled during active COVID-19. Sequenced input: peripheral blood. The chain carries TRBV6-2 or TRBV6-3 and TRBJ2-1, with 8 bases that match TRBD2. The CDR3 spells CASSYLGTSGNNEQFF. CDR3 DNA: TGTGCCAGCAGTTACCTCGGGACTAGTGGAAACAATGAGCAGTTCTTC.